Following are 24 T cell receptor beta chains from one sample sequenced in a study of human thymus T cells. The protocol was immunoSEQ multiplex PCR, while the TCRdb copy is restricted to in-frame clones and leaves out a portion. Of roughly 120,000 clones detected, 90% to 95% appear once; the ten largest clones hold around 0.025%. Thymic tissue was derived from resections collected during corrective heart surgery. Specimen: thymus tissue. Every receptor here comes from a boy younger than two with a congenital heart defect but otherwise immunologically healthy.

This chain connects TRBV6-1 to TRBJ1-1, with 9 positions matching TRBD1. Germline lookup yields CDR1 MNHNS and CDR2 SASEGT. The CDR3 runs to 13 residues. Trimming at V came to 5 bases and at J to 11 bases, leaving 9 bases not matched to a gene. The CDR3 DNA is TGTGCCAGCAGTTCCTTGGGACAGGGCCCCGCTTTCTTT. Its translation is CASSSLGQGPAFF.

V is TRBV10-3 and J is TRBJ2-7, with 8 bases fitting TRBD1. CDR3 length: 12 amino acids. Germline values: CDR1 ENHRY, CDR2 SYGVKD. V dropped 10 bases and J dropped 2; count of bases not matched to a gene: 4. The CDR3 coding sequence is TGTGCCACCGGACAGGGCCCCTACGAGCAGTACTTC. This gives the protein CATGQGPYEQYF.

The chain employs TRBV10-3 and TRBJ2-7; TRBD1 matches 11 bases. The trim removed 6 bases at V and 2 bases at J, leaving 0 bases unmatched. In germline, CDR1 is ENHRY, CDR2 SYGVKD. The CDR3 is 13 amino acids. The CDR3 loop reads CAIRGQGAYEQYF. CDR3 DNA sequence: TGTGCCATCAGGGGACAGGGGGCCTACGAGCAGTACTTC.

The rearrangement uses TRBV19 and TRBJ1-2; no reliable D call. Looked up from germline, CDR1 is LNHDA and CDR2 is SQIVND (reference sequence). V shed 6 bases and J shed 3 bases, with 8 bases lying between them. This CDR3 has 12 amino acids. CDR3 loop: CASRGGDYGYTF. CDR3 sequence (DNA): TGTGCCAGTAGGGGCGGAGACTATGGCTACACCTTC.

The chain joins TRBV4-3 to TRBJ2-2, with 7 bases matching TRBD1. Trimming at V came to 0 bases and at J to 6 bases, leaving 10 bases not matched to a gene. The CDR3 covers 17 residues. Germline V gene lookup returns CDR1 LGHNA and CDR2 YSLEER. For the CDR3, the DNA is TGCGCCAGCAGCCAAGATAGGGGGCCTCTGGGGGCCGGGGAGCTGTTTTTT. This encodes CASSQDRGPLGAGELFF.

The DNA for the CDR3 is TGTGCCAGCAGCTTCAATACTAGCGGGGGGGCGGTCGGGGAGCTGTTTTTT. Its translation: CASSFNTSGGAVGELFF. The chain carries TRBV5-4 and TRBJ2-2; TRBD2 agrees at 13 bases. The CDR3 sequence is 17 residues long. The germline CDR1 and CDR2 sequences are SGHNT and YYREEE (reference sequence). J was trimmed by 7 bases and V by 2 bases; bases with no gene match: 8.

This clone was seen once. In nucleotides, the CDR3 is TGTGCCTGGAGTGGGGACAGGGGGCACGGTCAGCCCCAGCATTTT. It encodes CAWSGDRGHGQPQHF. This chain uses TRBV30 with TRBJ1-5; 12 bases are shared with TRBD1. Germline CDR1 and CDR2: GTSNPN and SVGIG (reference sequence). The trim removed 1 base at V and 6 bases at J, leaving 4 bases unmatched. This CDR3 has 15 residues.

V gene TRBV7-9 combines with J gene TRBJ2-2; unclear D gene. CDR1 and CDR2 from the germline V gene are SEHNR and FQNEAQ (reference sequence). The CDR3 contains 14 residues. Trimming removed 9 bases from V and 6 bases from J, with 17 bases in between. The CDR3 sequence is CASSLFGQAGELFF. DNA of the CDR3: TGTGCCAGTTCCCTGTTCGGGCAAGCCGGGGAGCTGTTTTTT.

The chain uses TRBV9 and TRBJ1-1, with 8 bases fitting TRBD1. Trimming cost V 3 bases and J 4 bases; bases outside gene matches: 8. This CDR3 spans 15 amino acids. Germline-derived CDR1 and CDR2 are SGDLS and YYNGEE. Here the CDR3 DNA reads TGTGCCAGCAGCGCTACCAGGGGGCTGGGCACTGAAGCTTTCTTT. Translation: CASSATRGLGTEAFF.

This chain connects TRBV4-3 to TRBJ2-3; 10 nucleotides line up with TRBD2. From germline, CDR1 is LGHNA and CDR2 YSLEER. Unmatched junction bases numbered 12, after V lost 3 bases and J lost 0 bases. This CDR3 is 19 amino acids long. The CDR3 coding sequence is TGCGCCAGCAGCCATACCCGGGCTAGCGGGGGAACTAGCACAGATACGCAGTATTTT. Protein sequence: CASSHTRASGGTSTDTQYF.

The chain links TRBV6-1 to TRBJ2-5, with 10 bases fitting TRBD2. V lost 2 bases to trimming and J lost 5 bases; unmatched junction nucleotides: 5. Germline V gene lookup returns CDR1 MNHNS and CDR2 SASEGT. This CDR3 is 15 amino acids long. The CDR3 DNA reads TGTGCCAGCAGTGAATCGCTAGCGGGGGCGGAGACCCAGTACTTC. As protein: CASSESLAGAETQYF.

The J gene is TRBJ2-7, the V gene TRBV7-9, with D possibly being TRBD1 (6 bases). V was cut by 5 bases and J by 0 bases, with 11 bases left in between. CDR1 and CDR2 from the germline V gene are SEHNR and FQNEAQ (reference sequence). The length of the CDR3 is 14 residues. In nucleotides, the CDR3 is TGTGCCAGCAGCCTCGACAGGTTCTCCTACGAGCAGTACTTC. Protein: CASSLDRFSYEQYF.

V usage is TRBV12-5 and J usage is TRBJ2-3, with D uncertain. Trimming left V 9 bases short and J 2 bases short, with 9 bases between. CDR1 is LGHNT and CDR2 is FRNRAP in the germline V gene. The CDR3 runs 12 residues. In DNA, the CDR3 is TGTGCTAGCAAGGCAGACACAGATACGCAGTATTTT. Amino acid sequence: CASKADTDTQYF.

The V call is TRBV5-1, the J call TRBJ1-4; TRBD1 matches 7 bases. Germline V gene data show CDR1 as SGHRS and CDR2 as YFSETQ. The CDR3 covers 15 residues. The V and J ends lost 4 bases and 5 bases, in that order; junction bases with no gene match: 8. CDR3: CASSIRDSRNEKLFF. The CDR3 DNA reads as TGCGCCAGCAGCATCCGGGACAGCCGAAATGAAAAACTGTTTTTT.

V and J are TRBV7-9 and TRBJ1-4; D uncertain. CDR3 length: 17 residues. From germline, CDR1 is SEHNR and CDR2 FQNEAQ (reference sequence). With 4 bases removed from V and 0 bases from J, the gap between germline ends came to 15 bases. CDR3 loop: CASSSRKGTATNEKLFF. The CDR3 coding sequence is TGTGCCAGCAGCTCCCGTAAGGGAACGGCAACTAATGAAAAACTGTTTTTT.

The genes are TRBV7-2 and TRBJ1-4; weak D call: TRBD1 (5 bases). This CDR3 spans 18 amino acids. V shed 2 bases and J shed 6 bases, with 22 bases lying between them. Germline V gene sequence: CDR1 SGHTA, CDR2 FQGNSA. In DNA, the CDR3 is TGTGCCAGCAGCTTACTGGGTCACCGGGGCCCGGGCTATGAAAAACTGTTTTTT. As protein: CASSLLGHRGPGYEKLFF.

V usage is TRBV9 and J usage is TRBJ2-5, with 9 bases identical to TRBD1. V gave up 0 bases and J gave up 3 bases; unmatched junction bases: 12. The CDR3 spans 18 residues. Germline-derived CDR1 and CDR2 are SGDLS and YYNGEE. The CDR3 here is CASSVGGDRALPKETQYF. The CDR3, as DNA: TGTGCCAGCAGCGTAGGAGGGGACAGGGCGCTACCCAAAGAGACCCAGTACTTC.

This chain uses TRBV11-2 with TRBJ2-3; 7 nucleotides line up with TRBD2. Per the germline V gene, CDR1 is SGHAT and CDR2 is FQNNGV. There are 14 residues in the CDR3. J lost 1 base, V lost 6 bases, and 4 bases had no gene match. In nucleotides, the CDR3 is TGTGCCAGCAGTCCAACTAGCGGCACAGATACGCAGTATTTT. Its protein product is CASSPTSGTDTQYF.

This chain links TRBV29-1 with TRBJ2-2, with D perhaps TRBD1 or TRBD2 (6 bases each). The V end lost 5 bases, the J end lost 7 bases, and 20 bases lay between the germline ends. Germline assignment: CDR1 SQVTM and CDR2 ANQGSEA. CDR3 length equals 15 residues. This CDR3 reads CSVRGVPPGDGELFF. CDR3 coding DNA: TGCAGCGTTAGGGGGGTCCCCCCGGGTGACGGGGAGCTGTTTTTT.

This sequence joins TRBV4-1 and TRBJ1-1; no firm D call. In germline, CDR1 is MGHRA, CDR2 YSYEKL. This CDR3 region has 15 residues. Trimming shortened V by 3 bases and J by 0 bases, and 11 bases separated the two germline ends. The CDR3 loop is CASSQERSMNTEAFF. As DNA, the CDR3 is TGCGCCAGCAGCCAGGAAAGGTCTATGAACACTGAAGCTTTCTTT.

DNA for the CDR3: TGTGCCAGCAGCTTGGCCGGGGGTAACTATGGCTACACCTTC. This codes for CASSLAGGNYGYTF. This chain joins TRBV5-6 and TRBJ1-2, with D perhaps matching TRBD1 (5 bases). V was cut by 0 bases and J by 1 base, with 7 bases left in between. The CDR3 contains 14 residues. Germline CDR1 is SGHDT and CDR2 is YYEEEE.

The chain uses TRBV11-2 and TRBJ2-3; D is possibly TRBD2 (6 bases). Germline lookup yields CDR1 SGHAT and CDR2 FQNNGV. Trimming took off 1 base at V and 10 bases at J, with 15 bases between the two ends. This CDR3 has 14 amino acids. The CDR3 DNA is TGTGCCAGCAGCTTAGCTGGTTCTTGGGGGGCGCAGTATTTT. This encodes CASSLAGSWGAQYF.

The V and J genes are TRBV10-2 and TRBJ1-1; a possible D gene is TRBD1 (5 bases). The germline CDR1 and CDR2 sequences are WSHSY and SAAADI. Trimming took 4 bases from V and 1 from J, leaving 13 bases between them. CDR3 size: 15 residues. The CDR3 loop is CASSGLRTRNTEAFF. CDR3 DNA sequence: TGCGCCAGCAGTGGGTTAAGGACACGGAACACTGAAGCTTTCTTT.

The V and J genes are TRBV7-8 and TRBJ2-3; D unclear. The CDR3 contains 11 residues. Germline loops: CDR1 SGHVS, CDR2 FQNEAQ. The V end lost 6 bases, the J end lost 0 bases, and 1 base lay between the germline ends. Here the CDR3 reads CASRSTDTQYF. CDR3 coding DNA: TGTGCCAGCAGGAGCACAGATACGCAGTATTTT.